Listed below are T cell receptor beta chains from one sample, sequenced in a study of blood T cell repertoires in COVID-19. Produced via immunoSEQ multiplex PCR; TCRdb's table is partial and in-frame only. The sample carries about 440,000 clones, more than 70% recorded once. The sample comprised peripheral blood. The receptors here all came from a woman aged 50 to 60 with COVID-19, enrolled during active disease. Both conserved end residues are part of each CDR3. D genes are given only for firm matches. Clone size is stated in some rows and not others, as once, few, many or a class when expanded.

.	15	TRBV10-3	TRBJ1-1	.	CAISAPDNMNTEAFF	TGTGCCATCAGTGCGCCGGACAACATGAACACTGAAGCTTTCTTT
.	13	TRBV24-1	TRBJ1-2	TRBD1	CATTTGGENGYTF	TGTGCCACCACCACAGGGGGCGAGAATGGCTACACCTTC
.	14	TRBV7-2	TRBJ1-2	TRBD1	CASSPGQGGYGYTF	TGTGCCAGCAGCCCGGGACAGGGGGGCTATGGCTACACCTTC
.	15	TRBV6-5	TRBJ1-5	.	CASSYSLGEGQPQHF	TGTGCCAGCAGTTACAGCCTCGGGGAGGGTCAGCCCCAGCATTTT
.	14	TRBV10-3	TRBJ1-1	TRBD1	CAIRATGAGTEAFF	TGTGCCATCAGAGCGACAGGGGCGGGAACTGAAGCTTTCTTT
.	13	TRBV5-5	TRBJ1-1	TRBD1	CASSRQGNTEAFF	TGTGCCAGCAGTCGACAGGGAAACACTGAAGCTTTCTTT
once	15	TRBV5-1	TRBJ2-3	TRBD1	CASSIPGQITDTQYF	TGCGCCAGCAGCATACCGGGACAGATAACAGATACGCAGTATTTT
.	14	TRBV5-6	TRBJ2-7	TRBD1	CASSPTTGVNEQYF	TGTGCCAGCAGCCCAACGACAGGGGTTAACGAGCAGTACTTC
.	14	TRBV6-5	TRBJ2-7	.	CASNPSGSPYEQYF	TGTGCCAGCAACCCAAGCGGTTCTCCCTACGAGCAGTACTTC
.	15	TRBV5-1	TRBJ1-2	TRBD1	CASSAGTGGREGYTF	TGCGCCAGCAGCGCCGGGACAGGGGGGCGCGAAGGCTACACCTTC